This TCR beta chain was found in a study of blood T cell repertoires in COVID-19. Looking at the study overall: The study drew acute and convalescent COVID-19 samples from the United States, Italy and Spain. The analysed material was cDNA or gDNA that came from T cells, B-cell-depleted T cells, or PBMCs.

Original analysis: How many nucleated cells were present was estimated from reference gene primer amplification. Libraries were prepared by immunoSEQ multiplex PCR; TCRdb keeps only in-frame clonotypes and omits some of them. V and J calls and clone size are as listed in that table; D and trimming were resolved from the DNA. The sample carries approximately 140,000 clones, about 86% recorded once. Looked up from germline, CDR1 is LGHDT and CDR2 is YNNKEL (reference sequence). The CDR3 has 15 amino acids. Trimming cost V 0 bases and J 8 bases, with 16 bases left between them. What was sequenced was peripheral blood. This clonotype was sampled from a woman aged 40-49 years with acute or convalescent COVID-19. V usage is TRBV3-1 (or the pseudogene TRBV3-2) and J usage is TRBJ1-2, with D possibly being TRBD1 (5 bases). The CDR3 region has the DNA TGTGCCAGCAGCCAAGACCGCGGGGGTCTCCTCGGCTACACCTTC. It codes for CASSQDRGGLLGYTF.